Detailed here is one T cell receptor beta chain. What it recognizes is unknown. From roughly 20-30 mg of unsorted bulk tissue, DNA and RNA were co-extracted together. The data stem from a study of tumor-infiltrating lymphocytes in primary liver carcinoma. Study-wide findings and caveats: Significantly larger top-250-clone fractions were found in tumors than in blood (p = 0.039).

A primer in the constant region served to generate TCR beta cDNA from 500 to 600 ng of total RNA. Three rounds of nested multiplex PCR with slightly modified ARM-PCR produced TCR beta libraries. Use of TRBV1-TRBV30 forward primers with a C-beta reverse primer characterized the first two PCR rounds, which lasted about 10 cycles each. TCRdb analysed the multiplex PCR reads with MiXCR anew, one entry per CDR3 protein. The sample lists 110,000 or so distinct CDR3 sequences, around 80% occurring once. The CDR3 consists of 16 residues. Germline V gene lookup returns CDR1 MDHEN and CDR2 SYDVKM. V gave up 10 bases and J gave up 10 bases; unmatched junction bases: 21.

J is TRBJ2-1 and V is TRBV28; 8 nucleotides align to TRBD1. The specimen was liver tumor tissue from sampling region 3. As for subset: tumor region T3, left-lateral pole. The clonotype was recovered from a man between 40 and 49 years old with primary liver carcinoma and hepatitis B virus infection. Written as DNA, the CDR3 is TGTGCCAACAATTGGGGACAGGTTGTACTTCGATGGGAGCAGTTCTTC. Its protein product is CANNWGQVVLRWEQFF.